This T cell receptor (beta chain) appears in the sequencing data of a study of Ad26.COV2.S vaccination and SARS-CoV-2 variants. Treatment noted: 15 to 20 received Ad26.COV2.S at low or high dose, single or two shots; a few received placebo; per-sample allocation not given. Sample collection was performed on day 63 after the first vaccine or placebo injection. Some clones are missing from TCRdb's copy, which holds only in-frame ones; the method was immunoSEQ multiplex PCR. The sample contains some 390,000 clones, around 91% of which appear only once. The germline V gene encodes CDR1 MGHDK and CDR2 SYGVNS. The length of the CDR3 is 13 residues. Trimming removed 3 bases from V and 6 bases from J, with 11 bases in between.

The chain recombines TRBV25-1 with TRBJ1-1; D is unresolved. The sample here was peripheral blood, taken in a trial of Ad26.COV2.S vaccine versus placebo. The source of this sequence is a person aged 18-60 years who received the Ad26.COV2.S COVID-19 vaccine or a placebo. The CDR3 sequence: CASSDFGGSEAFF. The CDR3, as DNA: TGTGCCAGCAGTGATTTTGGCGGGTCTGAAGCTTTCTTT.